Below are 5 T cell receptor beta chains sequenced from a single sample in a study of T-cell reconstitution after alpha-beta-depleted transplantation in children. Preparation of the TCRbeta library used unique molecular identifiers. TCRdb re-called the PCR reads with MiXCR, one entry per CDR3 protein. The sample consists of fewer than 550,000 distinct CDR3 sequences, approximately 10% of them appearing once. The sequencing here drew on PBMCs, mostly from graft donor cells, taken 180 days after TCRalphabeta/CD19-depleted stem cell transplant. All receptors derive from a female patient between 2 and 15 years old who had a stem cell transplant for aplastic anemia, so the T cells may come from the graft donor.

CDR3: CASSQGESGNTIYF. The DNA for the CDR3 is TGTGCCAGCAGCCAAGGGGAGTCCGGAAACACCATATATTTT. J is TRBJ1-3 and V is TRBV4-2, with D hard to call. This CDR3 comprises 14 residues. CDR1 and CDR2 (germline): LGHNA, YNFKEQ. Trimming left V 1 base short and J 4 bases short, with 8 bases between.

This clonotype was detected ten times or more. The rearrangement links TRBV4-2 to TRBJ2-3, with D unresolved. Germline assignment: CDR1 LGHNA and CDR2 YNFKEQ. Trimming removed 1 base at V and 2 bases at J, with 16 bases between. This CDR3 contains 17 residues. CDR3 coding DNA: TGTGCCAGCAGCCAAGTTCGGCCTACCACCTCCACAGATACGCAGTATTTT. The encoded protein is CASSQVRPTTSTDTQYF.

This chain joins TRBV7-2 and TRBJ2-7; the D gene is possibly TRBD1 (6 bases). This CDR3 comprises 13 residues. The germline CDR1 and CDR2 sequences are SGHTA and FQGNSA. The V end was cut by 5 bases, the J end by 3 bases, with 11 bases between. As DNA, the CDR3 is TGTGCCAGCAGCACCGTACAGGGCTACGAGCAGTACGTC. Translated: CASSTVQGYEQYV.

This clonotype was seen only a few times. The J gene is TRBJ1-1, the V gene TRBV6-5, with D perhaps matching TRBD1 (6 bases). CDR1 is MNHEY and CDR2 is SVGAGI in the germline V gene. Trimming shortened V by 2 bases and J by 9 bases, and 13 bases separated the two germline ends. The CDR3 runs to 13 residues. In DNA form, the CDR3 reads TGTGCCAGCAGTTACGGGCAGGGGAGTAAAGCTTTCTTT. This gives the protein CASSYGQGSKAFF.

Here the CDR3 reads CASSLAPTGWGGYTF. The CDR3 DNA reads TGTGCCAGCAGCTTAGCGCCAACCGGGTGGGGGGGCTACACCTTC. This chain links TRBV7-2 with TRBJ1-2; TRBD1 is a possible D gene (5 bases). The CDR3 has 15 residues. V lost 0 bases and J 8 bases, leaving 16 bases between the germline ends. Germline V gene data show CDR1 as SGHTA and CDR2 as FQGNSA.